The text below deals with one T cell receptor (beta chain). In the study's own analysis: Quantification of nucleated cells was approximated via reference gene primer amplification. Generated by immunoSEQ multiplex PCR, the TCRdb table keeps only in-frame clones and is missing some. That table gives V, J and clone size, and the DNA gave D and trimming. This table has a few hundred thousand clones, 86% appearing once. The data stem from a study of blood T cell repertoires in COVID-19. Study summary: COVID-19 samples, acute and convalescent, were from the United States, Italy and Spain.

The CDR3 loop spans 15 amino acids. With 3 bases clipped from V and 6 bases from J, the junction kept 7 bases outside the gene matches. The germline CDR1 and CDR2 sequences are KGHSH and LQKENI. The specimen was peripheral blood. The receptor was isolated from a man aged 18 to 30 with active or convalescent COVID-19. V and J are TRBV18 and TRBJ2-1; TRBD2 matches at 8 bases. CDR3 protein: CASSPVIAGLNEQFF. The CDR3 bases are TGTGCCAGCTCACCCGTGATAGCGGGGCTCAATGAGCAGTTCTTC.